This entry lists 31 T cell receptor beta chains sequenced from one sample in a study of cytomegalovirus exposure and HLA in healthy donors. Researchers ran the PCR with 60 Vbeta and 13 Jbeta primers. The assay was immunoSEQ multiplex PCR, and TCRdb's table has in-frame clones only and misses some. This repertoire shows approximately 150,000 clones, 70% to 85% found once; its top ten account for roughly 1.9%. The sequenced sample was PBMCs. All receptors derive from a woman in her 40s in good health and CMV-seronegative.

The chain joins TRBV7-2 to TRBJ2-7; possible D gene TRBD1, 7 bases. The CDR3 has 15 amino acids. Germline V gene data show CDR1 as SGHTA and CDR2 as FQGNSA. V was trimmed by 1 base and J by 3 bases, leaving 13 bases between them. The CDR3 DNA sequence: TGTGCCAGCAGCTTAGTCCCAGGGGGGCTCTACGAGCAGTACTTC. Translation gives CASSLVPGGLYEQYF.

The V call is TRBV11-2, the J call TRBJ1-4; 8 nucleotides match TRBD1. The CDR3 covers 16 residues. The ends lost 2 bases at V and 7 bases at J; junction bases unmatched: 9. Germline CDR1 SGHAT, CDR2 FQNNGV. CDR3 coding DNA: TGTGCCAGCAGCTTAAGCGGCGGACAGGGCGGTGAAAAACTGTTTTTT. Amino acid sequence: CASSLSGGQGGEKLFF.

The genes are TRBV7-2 and TRBJ2-7; D uncertain. This CDR3 has 14 residues. The germline gives CDR1 SGHTA, CDR2 FQGNSA. Trimming pared 5 bases from V and 0 bases from J, leaving 11 bases between. The CDR3 DNA sequence: TGTGCCAGCAGCCAGGCACCGAGCTCCTACGAGCAGTACTTC. Translation gives CASSQAPSSYEQYF.

The chain links TRBV5-5 to TRBJ2-7; the match to TRBD1 covers 7 bases. The V gene end was trimmed by 1 base and the J gene end by 2 bases; junction bases not matched to a gene: 3. The CDR3 length is 14 residues. Germline V gene sequence: CDR1 SGHKS, CDR2 YYEKEE (reference sequence). The CDR3 coding sequence is TGTGCCAGCAGCTTGACAGGGGATCCCTACGAGCAGTACTTC. It yields the protein CASSLTGDPYEQYF.

The chain combines TRBV4-3 with TRBJ1-6; TRBD1 might be the D (5 bases). The CDR3 covers 14 residues. CDR1 and CDR2 (germline): LGHNA, YSLEER. The V end lost 2 bases, the J end lost 8 bases, and 10 bases lay between the germline ends. CDR3 loop: CASSQRRGDSPLHF. In nucleotides, the CDR3 is TGCGCCAGCAGCCAAAGGCGGGGGGATTCACCCCTCCACTTT.

The chain couples TRBV19 to TRBJ2-5, with D possibly matching TRBD1 (5 bases). Trimming stripped 10 bases from V and 0 bases from J, with 15 bases between. The CDR3 totals 14 residues. Germline lookup yields CDR1 LNHDA and CDR2 SQIVND (reference sequence). The CDR3 loop reads CATRPGPYQETQYF. The CDR3 nucleotides read TGTGCCACCAGACCAGGGCCGTACCAAGAGACCCAGTACTTC.

The chain joins TRBV6-6 to TRBJ2-1; 13 bases match TRBD2. J was trimmed by 10 bases and V by 6 bases; bases with no gene match: 3. CDR3 length: 13 amino acids. Germline assignment: CDR1 MNHNY and CDR2 SVGAGI (reference sequence). The CDR3 here is CASRGTSGDEQFF. The CDR3 DNA reads as TGTGCCAGCAGGGGGACTAGCGGGGACGAGCAGTTCTTC.

There are a few counts of this clone. The V gene is TRBV4-1, the J gene TRBJ2-5; D not resolved. The last part of the DNA fits TRBJ2-7 better; the J call may be wrong. The CDR3 has 12 residues. The V gene's germline CDR1 is MGHRA and CDR2 YSYEKL. The CDR3 nucleotides read TGCGCCAGCAGCCAAGTGGGCTACGAGCAGTACTTC. Its translation: CASSQVGYEQYF.

The rearrangement uses TRBV6-1 and TRBJ1-2; D is possibly TRBD1 (6 bases). Between the trimmed V and J ends, which lost 3 bases and 2 bases, there was a span of 16 bases. Germline assignment: CDR1 MNHNS and CDR2 SASEGT. The CDR3 totals 16 residues. CDR3 sequence: CASSDDRRFLNYGYTF. CDR3 nucleotides: TGTGCCAGCAGTGATGACAGGAGATTCCTAAACTATGGCTACACCTTC.

The genes are TRBV9 and TRBJ1-2; 8 nucleotides agree with TRBD1. The V gene's germline CDR1 is SGDLS and CDR2 YYNGEE. The V and J ends lost 3 bases and 8 bases, in that order; junction bases with no gene match: 6. The CDR3 extends over 13 amino acids. The CDR3 bases are TGTGCCAGCAGCGAAGACAGGGGACGCGGCTACACCTTC. Translation: CASSEDRGRGYTF.

The chain uses TRBV7-6 and TRBJ2-7; TRBD2 is a possible D gene (6 bases). V dropped 4 bases and J dropped 6 bases, with 16 bases sitting between them. CDR3 length equals 14 residues. The germline CDR1 and CDR2 sequences are SGHVS and FNYEAQ. The CDR3 region is CASSSGLTWGEQYF. CDR3 nucleotide sequence: TGTGCCAGCAGCTCGGGACTTACTTGGGGCGAGCAGTACTTC.

The gene calls are TRBV11-3 and TRBJ1-1; a possible D gene is TRBD1 (5 bases). The V and J ends lost 3 bases and 6 bases respectively, with 11 bases between them. Germline assignment: CDR1 SGHNT and CDR2 YENEEA. The CDR3 is made up of 13 amino acids. CDR3 loop: CASSFAGGAEAFF. As DNA, the CDR3 is TGTGCCAGCAGCTTTGCGGGGGGGGCTGAAGCTTTCTTT.

The rearrangement links TRBV7-8 to TRBJ2-1; TRBD2 aligns across 8 bases. J lost 5 bases, V lost 5 bases, and 5 bases had no gene match. The CDR3 contains 14 residues. Germline V gene lookup returns CDR1 SGHVS and CDR2 FQNEAQ. The CDR3 nucleotides read TGTGCCAGCAGCAGAGGACTAGCCCACAATGAGCAGTTCTTC. Translated, it gives CASSRGLAHNEQFF.

The chain joins TRBV4-2 to TRBJ1-5; D gene unclear. V was trimmed by 0 bases and J by 0 bases, leaving 18 bases between them. This CDR3 spans 19 amino acids. From germline, CDR1 is LGHNA and CDR2 YNFKEQ. The CDR3 protein is CASSQDVQTAGYSNQPQHF. CDR3 coding DNA: TGTGCCAGCAGCCAAGATGTGCAGACCGCGGGGTATAGCAATCAGCCCCAGCATTTT.

The V and J genes are TRBV7-2 and TRBJ2-1; the D gene is possibly TRBD2 (6 bases). With 3 bases removed from V and 9 bases from J, the gap between germline ends came to 15 bases. The germline V gene has CDR1 SGHTA and CDR2 FQGNSA. This CDR3 is built from 14 residues. CDR3 nucleotide sequence: TGTGCCAGCAGCTTGGCGTGGGGAGGTGGTGAGCAGTTCTTC. Its translation is CASSLAWGGGEQFF.

In regard to this clone: Mismatch with germline at one junction end may stem from a read error. This CDR3 is also generated by other DNA sequences in the sample. This rearrangement joins TRBV6-5 to TRBJ2-7; TRBD1 aligns across 8 bases. The CDR3 runs 13 residues. Germline assignment: CDR1 MNHEY and CDR2 SVGAGI. The CDR3 DNA reads as TGTGCCAGTAGTTCCGGACAGGGAAACGAGCAGTACTTC. Translating it yields CASSSGQGNEQYF.

This chain links TRBV9 with TRBJ1-1, with D tentatively TRBD1 (6 bases). The V gene's germline CDR1 is SGDLS and CDR2 YYNGEE. The CDR3 loop spans 14 amino acids. Deletions cut 2 bases from V and 4 bases from J, with 12 bases between. This CDR3 reads CASSVTGSSTEAFF. CDR3 nucleotide sequence: TGTGCCAGCAGCGTTACAGGGTCTAGCACTGAAGCTTTCTTT.

The rearrangement joins TRBV27 to TRBJ2-5, with a tentative D call TRBD1 (6 bases). V dropped 8 bases and J dropped 2 bases, with 18 bases sitting between them. The CDR3 runs 15 residues. The V gene's germline CDR1 is MNHEY and CDR2 SMNVEV (reference sequence). This CDR3 is CASSRYRAGQETQYF. The CDR3, as DNA: TGTGCCAGCTCACGGTACAGGGCAGGGCAAGAGACCCAGTACTTC.

The chain uses TRBV9 and TRBJ2-7; TRBD1 matches at 8 bases. J lost 0 bases, V lost 3 bases, and 5 bases had no gene match. In germline, CDR1 is SGDLS, CDR2 YYNGEE. The CDR3 consists of 15 residues. CDR3 bases: TGTGCCAGCAGCGCGACCGGGACAGGCTCCTACGAGCAGTACTTC. Residues: CASSATGTGSYEQYF.

The chain combines TRBV14 with TRBJ2-7; maybe TRBD1 (5 bases). CDR1 is SGHDN and CDR2 is FVKESK in the germline V gene. V shed 1 base and J shed 9 bases, with 13 bases lying between them. There are 13 residues in the CDR3. CDR3 sequence: CASSQARQGWQYF. The CDR3 DNA sequence: TGTGCCAGCAGCCAAGCTCGGCAGGGCTGGCAGTACTTC.

This chain connects TRBV2 to TRBJ1-4; possibly TRBD1 for D (6 bases). This CDR3 contains 13 residues. CDR1 is SNHLY, CDR2 FYNNEI, per germline. V was shortened by 6 bases and J by 3 bases, with 8 bases between the two germline ends. The CDR3 reads CASRGGPNEKLFF. Here the CDR3 DNA reads TGTGCCAGCAGAGGGGGACCTAATGAAAAACTGTTTTTT.

V gene TRBV7-3 combines with J gene TRBJ2-1, with 11 positions matching TRBD1. This CDR3 is 15 amino acids long. Trimming removed 2 bases from V and 7 bases from J; junction bases left unmatched: 4. Looked up from germline, CDR1 is SGHTA and CDR2 is FQGTGA. CDR3 protein: CASSLGQGALNEQFF. For the CDR3, the DNA is TGTGCCAGCAGCTTAGGACAGGGGGCTTTGAATGAGCAGTTCTTC.

This clone was recorded once. The chain recombines TRBV27 with TRBJ2-7; D remains ambiguous. The CDR3 contains 15 residues. CDR1 MNHEY and CDR2 SMNVEV come from the germline V gene (reference sequence). With 2 bases removed from V and 5 bases from J, the gap between germline ends came to 16 bases. The CDR3 is CASSLTVVTPHEQYF. In nucleotides, the CDR3 is TGTGCCAGCAGTTTAACTGTTGTAACCCCCCACGAGCAGTACTTC.

The chain combines TRBV19 with TRBJ2-1; D unresolved. With 3 bases removed from V and 3 bases from J, the gap between germline ends came to 9 bases. The CDR3 sequence is 14 residues long. Germline-derived CDR1 and CDR2 are LNHDA and SQIVND (reference sequence). The CDR3 spells CASSIRVSYNEQFF. The CDR3 nucleotides are TGTGCCAGTAGTATCCGGGTAAGCTACAATGAGCAGTTCTTC.

The CDR3 is CASTRGGRVEAFF. For the CDR3, the DNA is TGTGCCAGCACCCGCGGGGGGAGAGTTGAAGCTTTCTTT. The V gene is TRBV28, the J gene TRBJ1-1, with TRBD1 as a possible D gene (5 bases). The CDR3 has 13 amino acids. Germline CDR1 reads MDHEN; CDR2 reads SYDVKM. Trimming took 7 bases from V and 7 from J, leaving 16 bases between them.

This rearrangement joins TRBV19 to TRBJ1-1; D is unclear. There are 14 residues in the CDR3. The V end was cut by 5 bases, the J end by 5 bases, with 15 bases between. Germline V gives CDR1 LNHDA, CDR2 SQIVND (reference sequence). CDR3 region: CASSATRELTEAFF. The CDR3 DNA sequence: TGTGCCAGTAGTGCGACCCGGGAGCTAACTGAAGCTTTCTTT.

This clone has only a few counts. The V gene is TRBV7-2, the J gene TRBJ1-4; TRBD1 matches 7 bases. Germline CDR1 SGHTA, CDR2 FQGNSA. This CDR3 region has 14 residues. V lost 6 bases to trimming and J lost 6 bases; unmatched junction nucleotides: 7. CDR3 amino acids: CASSLGTAYEKLFF. CDR3 in DNA: TGTGCCAGCAGTCTCGGGACAGCATATGAAAAACTGTTTTTT.

V gene TRBV7-2 combines with J gene TRBJ1-5; 7 nucleotides line up with TRBD1. Germline V gene data show CDR1 as SGHTA and CDR2 as FQGNSA. This CDR3 is 14 amino acids long. V shed 7 bases and J 2 bases; nucleotides not matched to a gene: 5. The CDR3 region is CASTDRAGNQPQHF. CDR3 nucleotide sequence: TGTGCCAGCACCGACAGGGCGGGCAATCAGCCCCAGCATTTT.

There are a few counts of this clone. The sample contains more than one DNA sequence encoding this CDR3. The V gene is TRBV30, the J gene TRBJ1-2; the match to TRBD1 covers 9 bases. Trimming at V came to 6 bases and at J to 7 bases, leaving 18 bases not matched to a gene. The CDR3 length is 16 residues. Per germline, CDR1 GTSNPN and CDR2 SVGIG (reference sequence). CDR3 region: CACLNSNRGLLFGYTF. CDR3 sequence (DNA): TGTGCCTGCTTGAACTCTAACAGGGGGCTGCTTTTTGGCTACACCTTC.

V usage is TRBV27 and J usage is TRBJ2-3, with D perhaps TRBD2 (5 bases). The CDR3 extends over 15 amino acids. Germline loops: CDR1 MNHEY, CDR2 SMNVEV (reference sequence). Deletions cut 2 bases from V and 4 bases from J, with 13 bases between. CDR3 amino acids: CASSLGGSPPDTQYF. Here the CDR3 DNA reads TGTGCCAGCAGTTTAGGTGGGAGTCCCCCAGATACGCAGTATTTT.

The chain employs TRBV14 and TRBJ2-7, with 7 nucleotides matching TRBD2. CDR1 is SGHDN, CDR2 FVKESK, per germline. Losses at the gene ends were 2 bases for V and 6 bases for J; bases not matched to a gene: 10. This CDR3 spans 15 amino acids. Written as DNA, the CDR3 is TGTGCCAGCAGCCAAATTTACGAGGGGAGGGGCGAGCAGTACTTC. Translating it yields CASSQIYEGRGEQYF.